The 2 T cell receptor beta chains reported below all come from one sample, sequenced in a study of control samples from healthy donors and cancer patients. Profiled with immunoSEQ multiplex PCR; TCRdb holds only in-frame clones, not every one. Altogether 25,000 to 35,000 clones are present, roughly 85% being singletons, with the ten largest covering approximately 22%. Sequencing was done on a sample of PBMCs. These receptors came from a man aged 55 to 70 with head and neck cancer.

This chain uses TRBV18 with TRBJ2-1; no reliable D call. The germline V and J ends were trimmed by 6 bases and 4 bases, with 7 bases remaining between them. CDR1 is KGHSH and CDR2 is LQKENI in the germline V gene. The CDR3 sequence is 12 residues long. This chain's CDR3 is CASSPSYNEQFF. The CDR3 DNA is TGTGCCAGCTCGCCTTCTTACAATGAGCAGTTCTTC.

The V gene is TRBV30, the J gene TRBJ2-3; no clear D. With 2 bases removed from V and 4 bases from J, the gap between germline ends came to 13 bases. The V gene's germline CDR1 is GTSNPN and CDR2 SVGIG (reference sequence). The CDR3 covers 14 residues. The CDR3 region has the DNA TGTGCCTGGAGTTTCCATCCAGCCCCAGATACGCAGTATTTT. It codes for CAWSFHPAPDTQYF.